These T cell receptor beta chains were read from a single sample in a study of blood T cell repertoires in COVID-19. The data were produced by immunoSEQ multiplex PCR, yet TCRdb's version contains in-frame clones alone and is incomplete. The table includes about 160,000 clones, around nine tenths detected once. The specimen sequenced was peripheral blood. The receptors stem from a man aged 55 to 70 with active or convalescent COVID-19. The CDR3 runs from the conserved cysteine through the conserved F or W. The D gene is left open where the match is weak. Part of the rows lack a size; the others show once, few, many or a class for expanded clones.

v_call	d_call	clone_size	j_call	cdr3_aa	cdr3_nt
TRBV24-1	TRBD1	-	TRBJ2-3	CATSDHRDRPDTQYF	TGTGCCACCAGTGATCACCGGGACAGGCCAGATACGCAGTATTTT
TRBV3-1/TRBV3-2	-	-	TRBJ2-3	CASSHPGATSTDTQYF	TGTGCCAGCAGCCACCCCGGAGCGACTAGCACAGATACGCAGTATTTT
TRBV3-1/TRBV3-2	-	-	TRBJ2-2	CASSQTGTGELFF	TGTGCCAGCAGCCAAACAGGAACCGGGGAGCTGTTTTTT
TRBV5-5	-	-	TRBJ1-3	CASSYEFSGNTIYF	TGTGCCAGCAGCTATGAGTTCTCTGGAAACACCATATATTTT
TRBV4-2	-	-	TRBJ1-4	CASSQELRVREKLFF	TGTGCCAGCAGCCAAGAACTCAGGGTTCGTGAAAAACTGTTTTTT
TRBV4-1	-	-	TRBJ1-1	CASSQVAVNTEAFF	TGCGCCAGCAGCCAAGTAGCCGTGAACACTGAAGCTTTCTTT
TRBV18	-	-	TRBJ2-7	CASSAGQSYEQYF	TGTGCCAGCTCAGCGGGACAGTCCTACGAGCAGTACTTC
TRBV10-3	TRBD2	-	TRBJ2-3	CAISGDLRESDTQYF	TGTGCCATCAGCGGAGACTTGCGGGAGTCAGATACGCAGTATTTT
TRBV3-1/TRBV3-2	-	once	TRBJ1-2	CASSQATGNYGYTF	TGTGCCAGCAGCCAAGCCACCGGGAACTATGGCTACACCTTC
TRBV19	-	-	TRBJ1-1	CASSIDLSEGIGEAFF	TGTGCCAGTAGTATAGATCTATCGGAGGGGATCGGGGAAGCTTTCTTT
TRBV6-5	-	-	TRBJ1-2	CASREGPTNYGYTF	TGTGCCAGCAGGGAGGGCCCTACTAACTATGGCTACACCTTC
TRBV24-1	-	once	TRBJ1-4	CATSDSGSTNEKLFF	TGTGCCACCAGTGACTCAGGTTCGACTAATGAAAAACTGTTTTTT
TRBV24-1	TRBD2	-	TRBJ2-1	CATSDATSGSYNEQFF	TGTGCCACCAGTGATGCTACTAGCGGGAGTTACAATGAGCAGTTCTTC
TRBV6-5	TRBD2	-	TRBJ2-1	CASTLAGFDEQFF	TGTGCCAGCACGCTAGCGGGATTTGATGAGCAGTTCTTC
TRBV7-8	TRBD1	-	TRBJ2-1	CASREQGTYNEQFF	TGTGCCAGCAGGGAACAGGGGACCTACAATGAGCAGTTCTTC
TRBV28	-	-	TRBJ2-7	CASSLRPGRTTYEQYF	TGTGCCAGCAGTCTCCGCCCGGGCAGGACTACCTACGAGCAGTACTTC
TRBV27	TRBD1	few	TRBJ1-2	CASSTSGGGYTF	TGTGCCAGCAGCACCTCAGGGGGAGGCTACACCTTC
TRBV19	TRBD1	-	TRBJ1-1	CASSPMDREGTEAFF	TGTGCCAGTAGTCCTATGGACAGGGAAGGCACTGAAGCTTTCTTT
TRBV11-3	TRBD2	-	TRBJ2-1	CASKIGGGTSGTNEQFF	TGTGCCAGCAAAATAGGGGGGGGAACTAGCGGGACCAATGAGCAGTTCTTC
TRBV4-1	-	-	TRBJ1-6	CASSLQGLNNSPLHF	TGCGCCAGCAGCCTTCAGGGGCTAAATAATTCACCCCTCCACTTT
TRBV5-1	-	once	TRBJ1-1	CASSLVERQPTSEAFF	TGCGCCAGCAGCTTAGTCGAGCGGCAGCCCACCAGTGAAGCTTTCTTT
TRBV5-1	-	once	TRBJ2-5	CASSLSEVVKTQYF	TGCGCCAGCAGCCTGAGTGAAGTTGTGAAGACCCAGTACTTC
TRBV21-1	-	-	TRBJ2-4	CASSSLIPGQSLLAKNIQYF	TGTGCCAGCAGCAGCCTAATACCGGGACAGAGCCTGCTAGCCAAAAACATTCAGTACTTC
TRBV5-1	TRBD1	-	TRBJ1-2	CASSWGQGNYGYTF	TGCGCCAGCAGCTGGGGACAGGGGAATTATGGCTACACCTTC
TRBV5-1	-	once	TRBJ2-7	CASSKNGWTDYEQYF	TGCGCCAGCAGCAAGAATGGGTGGACAGACTACGAGCAGTACTTC
TRBV29-1	TRBD1	-	TRBJ2-5	CSASGGDSVETQYF	TGCAGCGCCTCAGGGGGCGATAGTGTCGAGACCCAGTACTTC
TRBV13	TRBD1	-	TRBJ2-2	CASSLEGQGATGELFF	TGTGCCAGCAGCTTAGAGGGACAGGGGGCCACCGGGGAGCTGTTTTTT
TRBV10-3	TRBD1	-	TRBJ2-5	CAIRTGGRETQYF	TGTGCCATCAGGACAGGGGGAAGGGAGACCCAGTACTTC
TRBV27	-	-	TRBJ1-2	CASSFRQGRYTHGYTF	TGTGCCAGCAGTTTTAGGCAGGGCCGTTATACCCATGGCTACACCTTC
TRBV27	TRBD2	-	TRBJ2-2	CASSFLGTSGGKSTGELFF	TGTGCCAGCAGTTTCCTCGGGACTAGCGGGGGAAAATCAACCGGGGAGCTGTTTTTT
TRBV18	TRBD2	-	TRBJ2-3	CASSPGTSGGRPDTQYF	TGTGCCAGCTCACCCGGGACTAGCGGGGGGCGGCCAGATACGCAGTATTTT
TRBV7-2	-	-	TRBJ1-1	CASSSYNRQLLNTEAFF	TGTGCCAGCAGCTCATATAATAGACAGCTGTTGAACACTGAAGCTTTCTTT
TRBV18	-	once	TRBJ2-3	CASSPQPDTQYF	TGTGCCAGCTCACCACAGCCAGATACGCAGTATTTT
TRBV2	-	-	TRBJ1-2	CASSDQPHLNYGYTF	TGTGCCAGCAGTGATCAACCACACCTTAACTATGGCTACACCTTC
TRBV10-3	TRBD2	few	TRBJ2-1	CATGLAAYNEQFF	TGTGCCACCGGACTAGCGGCCTACAATGAGCAGTTCTTC
TRBV4-1	-	-	TRBJ2-7	CASSQPPWPGQPHYEQYF	TGCGCCAGCAGCCAACCACCTTGGCCCGGACAGCCCCATTACGAGCAGTACTTC
TRBV4-1	-	-	TRBJ2-3	CASSPSRSASTPSTDTQYF	TGCGCCAGCAGCCCATCAAGATCTGCGTCCACTCCTAGCACAGATACGCAGTATTTT
TRBV7-2	TRBD1	-	TRBJ1-2	CASSLVDRDYGYTF	TGTGCCAGCAGCTTAGTGGACAGGGACTATGGCTACACCTTC
TRBV7-2	TRBD2	-	TRBJ2-2	CASSLDRPLAGGTGELFF	TGTGCCAGCAGCCTCGATCGGCCACTAGCGGGAGGCACCGGGGAGCTGTTTTTT
TRBV7-2	-	-	TRBJ2-7	CASSLAFRGYEQYF	TGTGCCAGCAGCTTAGCGTTTAGGGGCTACGAGCAGTACTTC
TRBV27	TRBD1	-	TRBJ1-4	CASSTGTVTNEKLFF	TGTGCCAGCAGTACCGGGACAGTAACGAATGAAAAACTGTTTTTT
TRBV6-6	TRBD1	-	TRBJ1-5	CASSYPGTGGSQPQHF	TGTGCCAGCAGTTACCCCGGGACAGGGGGTAGTCAGCCCCAGCATTTT
TRBV18	-	-	TRBJ2-7	CASSPLGNRFPYEQYF	TGTGCCAGCTCACCACTTGGCAACAGGTTTCCCTACGAGCAGTACTTC
TRBV6-1	TRBD2	-	TRBJ2-3	CASSELAGGSDTQYF	TGTGCCAGCAGTGAATTAGCGGGAGGCTCAGATACGCAGTATTTT
TRBV6-4	TRBD2	once	TRBJ2-3	CASSSGQGGTDTQYF	TGTGCCAGCTCTAGCGGGCAAGGCGGCACAGATACGCAGTATTTT
TRBV5-1	TRBD1	few	TRBJ1-4	CASRGQASNEKLFF	TGCGCCAGCAGGGGACAGGCCTCTAATGAAAAACTGTTTTTT
TRBV28	TRBD2	-	TRBJ2-1	CASSRSGGVNEQFF	TGTGCCAGCAGTCGTTCTGGGGGGGTCAATGAGCAGTTCTTC
TRBV7-2	TRBD1	-	TRBJ1-4	CASSPRQGVEEKLFF	TGTGCCAGCAGCCCACGACAGGGGGTCGAAGAAAAACTGTTTTTT
TRBV19	-	-	TRBJ1-2	CASSISAAGAIGGYTF	TGTGCCAGTAGTATTTCCGCGGCAGGGGCAATTGGAGGCTACACCTTC
TRBV19	TRBD1	-	TRBJ1-1	CASSIDRTGEAFF	TGTGCCAGTAGTATTGACCGGACAGGAGAAGCTTTCTTT
TRBV3-1/TRBV3-2	-	-	TRBJ1-6	CASSRITGQAGNSPLHF	TGTGCCAGCAGCCGAATCACGGGGCAGGCGGGAAATTCACCCCTCCACTTT
TRBV10-1	TRBD1	-	TRBJ1-1	CASSEGTGRYTEAFF	TGCGCCAGCAGTGAAGGGACAGGGCGGTACACTGAAGCTTTCTTT
TRBV5-1	TRBD1	few	TRBJ2-5	CASSGTGQETQYF	TGCGCCAGCAGCGGGACAGGGCAAGAGACCCAGTACTTC
TRBV27	TRBD1	-	TRBJ1-5	CASSLFGTGIDSNQPQHF	TGTGCCAGCAGTTTGTTTGGGACAGGGATTGATAGCAATCAGCCCCAGCATTTT
TRBV10-3	-	-	TRBJ2-1	CAIGRRNSDEQFF	TGTGCCATCGGACGGAGGAATTCGGATGAGCAGTTCTTC
TRBV5-1	-	once	TRBJ2-2	CASSLLPGGDGELFF	TGCGCCAGCAGCCTCCTTCCGGGGGGCGACGGGGAGCTGTTTTTT
TRBV1	-	-	TRBJ2-7	CTSSQDSGYEQYF	TGCACCAGCAGCCAAGATAGCGGCTACGAGCAGTACTTC